This T cell receptor (beta chain) came from a study of response to subunit inactivated influenza vaccine listed by TCRdb under 2018. About the investigation overall: The study used deep quantitative T cell receptor repertoire profiling to track responses to a trivalent subunit inactivated influenza vaccine. The paper as a whole reports these results and caveats: The authors proposed that each seasonal influenza vaccination may bring in only a limited number of new T cells.

According to the germline V gene (reference sequence), CDR1 reads SEHNR and CDR2 reads FQNEAQ. V is cut by 4 bases and J by 1 base, and the space between the germline ends is 10 bases. The CDR3 sequence holds 14 residues, the cysteine and phenylalanine included. The CDR3 DNA has 42 bases and is translated from base 1. This clonotype showed up just a few times. The antigen it binds to is not known. Qualities for individual bases were not recorded, and no much larger clone is one base off. Receptors were amplified or captured by RT-PCR. The run used an Illumina HiSeq 2500. TCRdb passed the public sequencing reads through fastp at Q25 and MiXCR, retaining productive beta sequences. Entries are consolidated by CDR3 protein sequence, retaining the most common genes and DNA. This sample comprises 250,000 to 350,000 distinct CDR3 sequences, about 20% of them detected only once. The leading ten clones occupy approximately 10% of the sample.

This sequence was found in a man between 50 and 75 years old who received an inactivated influenza vaccine. Donor details come from another sample of the same person, matched by shared clones. The sample here was PBMCs from blood, taken about 20 months after vaccination. The V and J segments used are TRBV7-9 and TRBJ1-1; 5 matching bases give a weak D call of TRBD1. The CDR3 is CASSSGLRNTEAFF. The bases are TGTGCCAGCAGCTCGGGACTGAGGAACACTGAAGCTTTCTTT.